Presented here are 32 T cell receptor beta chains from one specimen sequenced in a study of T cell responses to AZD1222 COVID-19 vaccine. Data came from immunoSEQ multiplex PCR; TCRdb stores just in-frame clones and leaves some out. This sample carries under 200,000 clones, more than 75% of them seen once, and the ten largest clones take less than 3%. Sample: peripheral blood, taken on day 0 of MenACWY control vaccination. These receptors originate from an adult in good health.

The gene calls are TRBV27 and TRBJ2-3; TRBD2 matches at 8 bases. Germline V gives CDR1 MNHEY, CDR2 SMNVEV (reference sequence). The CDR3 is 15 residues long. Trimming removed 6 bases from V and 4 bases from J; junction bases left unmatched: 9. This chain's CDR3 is CASSNPAGESDTQYF. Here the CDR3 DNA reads TGTGCCAGCAGCAATCCAGCGGGAGAGTCAGATACGCAGTATTTT.

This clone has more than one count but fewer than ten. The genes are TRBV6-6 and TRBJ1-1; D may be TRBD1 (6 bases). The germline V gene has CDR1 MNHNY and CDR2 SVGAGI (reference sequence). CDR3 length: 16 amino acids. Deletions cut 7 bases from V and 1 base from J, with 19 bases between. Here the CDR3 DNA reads TGTGCCAGCACCTCCGTACAGGGTGAGGGGAACACTGAAGCTTTCTTT. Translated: CASTSVQGEGNTEAFF.

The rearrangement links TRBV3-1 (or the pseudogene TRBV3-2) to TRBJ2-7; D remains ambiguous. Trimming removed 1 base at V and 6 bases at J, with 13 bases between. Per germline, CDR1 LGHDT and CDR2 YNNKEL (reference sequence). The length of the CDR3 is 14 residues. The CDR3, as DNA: TGTGCCAGCAGCCAAGTGCGCGCAGGAAGCGAGCAGTACTTC. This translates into CASSQVRAGSEQYF.

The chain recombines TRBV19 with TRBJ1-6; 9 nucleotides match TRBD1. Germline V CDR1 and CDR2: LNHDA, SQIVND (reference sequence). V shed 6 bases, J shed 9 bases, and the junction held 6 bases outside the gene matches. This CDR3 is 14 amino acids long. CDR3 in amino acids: CASRLGQGSSPLHF. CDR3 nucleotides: TGTGCCAGTAGACTAGGACAGGGGAGTTCACCCCTCCACTTT.

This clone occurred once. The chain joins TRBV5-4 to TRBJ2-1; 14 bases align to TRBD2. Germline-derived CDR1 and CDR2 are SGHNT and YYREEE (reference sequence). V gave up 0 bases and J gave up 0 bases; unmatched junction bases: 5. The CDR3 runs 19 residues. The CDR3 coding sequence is TGTGCCAGCAGCTTGGGACTAGCGGGAGGGGGTAGCTCCTACAATGAGCAGTTCTTC. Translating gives CASSLGLAGGGSSYNEQFF.

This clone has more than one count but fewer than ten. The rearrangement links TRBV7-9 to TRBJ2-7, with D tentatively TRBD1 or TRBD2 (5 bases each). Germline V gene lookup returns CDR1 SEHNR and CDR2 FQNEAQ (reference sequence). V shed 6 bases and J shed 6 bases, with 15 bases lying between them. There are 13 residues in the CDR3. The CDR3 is CASRLLPGSEQYF. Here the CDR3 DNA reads TGTGCCAGCAGATTACTTCCAGGGAGCGAGCAGTACTTC.

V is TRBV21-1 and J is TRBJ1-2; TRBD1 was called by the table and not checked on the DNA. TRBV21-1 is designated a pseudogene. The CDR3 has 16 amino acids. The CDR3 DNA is TGTGCCAGCAGCAAAGTTAGGACAGGGGGAAACTATGGCTACACCTTC. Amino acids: CASSKVRTGGNYGYTF.

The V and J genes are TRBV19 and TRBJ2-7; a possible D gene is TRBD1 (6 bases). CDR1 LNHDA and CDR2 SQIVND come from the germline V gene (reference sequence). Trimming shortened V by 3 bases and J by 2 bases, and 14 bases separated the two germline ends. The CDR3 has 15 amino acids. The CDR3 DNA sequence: TGTGCCAGTAGTATCTACGGGGACACCCCCTACGAGCAGTACTTC. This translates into CASSIYGDTPYEQYF.

The CDR3: CASSLNYRDHEQYF. CDR3 DNA: TGTGCCAGCAGTCTTAACTACAGGGACCACGAGCAGTACTTC. The rearrangement links TRBV2 to TRBJ2-7, with D perhaps matching TRBD1 (6 bases). Germline lookup yields CDR1 SNHLY and CDR2 FYNNEI. Trimming removed 5 bases at V and 5 bases at J, with 16 bases between. The CDR3 has 14 residues.

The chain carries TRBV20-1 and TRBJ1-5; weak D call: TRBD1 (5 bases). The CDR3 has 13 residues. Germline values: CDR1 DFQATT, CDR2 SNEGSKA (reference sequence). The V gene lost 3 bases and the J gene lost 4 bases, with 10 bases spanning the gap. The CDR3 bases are TGCAGTGCTAGTACAGGCCAGAATCAGCCCCAGCATTTT. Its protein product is CSASTGQNQPQHF.

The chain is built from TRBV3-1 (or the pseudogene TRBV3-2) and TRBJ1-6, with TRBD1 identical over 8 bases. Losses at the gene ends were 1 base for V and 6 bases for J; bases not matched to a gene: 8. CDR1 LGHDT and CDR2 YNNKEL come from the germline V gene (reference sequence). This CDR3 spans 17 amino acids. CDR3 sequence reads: CASSQGGRGRFNSPLHF. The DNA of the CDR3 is TGTGCCAGCAGCCAAGGGGGCAGGGGGCGATTTAATTCACCCCTCCACTTT.

Written as DNA, the CDR3 is TGTGCCAGCAGTTTCCGGCCGTGGCGGAATGAAAAACTGTTTTTT. Amino acid sequence: CASSFRPWRNEKLFF. The chain employs TRBV6-2 or TRBV6-3 and TRBJ1-4, with D unclear. CDR3 length: 15 residues. V dropped 4 bases and J dropped 5 bases, with 14 bases sitting between them. CDR1 is MNHEY and CDR2 is SVGEGT in the germline V gene.

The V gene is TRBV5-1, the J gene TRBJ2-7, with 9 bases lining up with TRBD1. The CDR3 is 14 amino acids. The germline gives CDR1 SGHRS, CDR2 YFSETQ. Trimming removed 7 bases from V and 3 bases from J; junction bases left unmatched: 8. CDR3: CASHPGTGNYEQYF. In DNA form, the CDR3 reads TGCGCCAGCCACCCGGGGACAGGGAACTACGAGCAGTACTTC.

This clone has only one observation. The CDR3 protein is CASSERSYNEQFF. As DNA, the CDR3 is TGTGCCAGCAGTGAACGTTCCTACAATGAGCAGTTCTTC. This rearrangement joins TRBV6-1 to TRBJ2-1; D ambiguous. Germline assignment: CDR1 MNHNS and CDR2 SASEGT. The germline V and J ends were trimmed by 2 bases and 1 base, with 3 bases remaining between them. The CDR3 consists of 13 residues.

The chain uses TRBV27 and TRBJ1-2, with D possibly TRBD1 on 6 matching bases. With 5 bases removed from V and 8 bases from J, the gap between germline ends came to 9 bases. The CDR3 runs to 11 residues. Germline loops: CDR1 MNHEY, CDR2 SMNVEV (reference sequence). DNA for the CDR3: TGTGCCAGCAGTACAGGGAACGGCTACACCTTC. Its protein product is CASSTGNGYTF.

This CDR3 is CASSQVSGANQPQHF. CDR3 in DNA: TGTGCCAGCAGCCAGGTATCGGGGGCCAATCAGCCCCAGCATTTT. The rearrangement joins TRBV3-1 (or the pseudogene TRBV3-2) to TRBJ1-5, with D maybe TRBD1 (6 bases). CDR1 is LGHDT, CDR2 YNNKEL, per germline (reference sequence). With 3 bases removed from V and 3 bases from J, the gap between germline ends came to 12 bases. CDR3 size: 15 residues.

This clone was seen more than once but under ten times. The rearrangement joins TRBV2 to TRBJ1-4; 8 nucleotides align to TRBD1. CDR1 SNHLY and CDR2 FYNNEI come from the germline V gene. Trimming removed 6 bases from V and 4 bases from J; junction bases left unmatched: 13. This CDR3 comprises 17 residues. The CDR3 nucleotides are TGTGCCAGCAGGGATTCAGGGGGCCTCTCCATTAATGAAAAACTGTTTTTT. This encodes CASRDSGGLSINEKLFF.

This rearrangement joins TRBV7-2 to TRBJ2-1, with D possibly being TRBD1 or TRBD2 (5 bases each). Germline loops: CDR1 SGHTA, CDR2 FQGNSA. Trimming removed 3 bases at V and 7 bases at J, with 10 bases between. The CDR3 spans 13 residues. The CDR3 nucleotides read TGTGCCAGCAGCTTGGGACGGTATAATGAGCAGTTCTTC. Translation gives CASSLGRYNEQFF.

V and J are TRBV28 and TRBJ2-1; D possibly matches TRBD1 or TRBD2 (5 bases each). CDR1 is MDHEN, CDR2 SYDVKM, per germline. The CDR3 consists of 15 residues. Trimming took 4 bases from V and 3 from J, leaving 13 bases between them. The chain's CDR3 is CASSSGVGDYNEQFF. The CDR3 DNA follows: TGTGCCAGCAGTTCCGGAGTGGGGGACTACAATGAGCAGTTCTTC. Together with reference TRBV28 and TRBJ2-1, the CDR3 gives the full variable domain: DVKVTQSSRYLVKRTGEKVFLECVQDMDHENMFWYRQDPGLGLRLIYFSYDVKMKEKGDIPEGYSVSREKKERFSLILESASTNQTSMYLCASSSGVGDYNEQFFGPGTRLTVL.

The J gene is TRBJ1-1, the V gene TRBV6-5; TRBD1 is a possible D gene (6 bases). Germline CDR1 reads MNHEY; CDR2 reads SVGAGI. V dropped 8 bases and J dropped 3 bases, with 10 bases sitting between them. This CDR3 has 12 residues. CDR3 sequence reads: CASAKGDTEAFF. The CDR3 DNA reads TGTGCCAGCGCAAAGGGGGACACTGAAGCTTTCTTT.

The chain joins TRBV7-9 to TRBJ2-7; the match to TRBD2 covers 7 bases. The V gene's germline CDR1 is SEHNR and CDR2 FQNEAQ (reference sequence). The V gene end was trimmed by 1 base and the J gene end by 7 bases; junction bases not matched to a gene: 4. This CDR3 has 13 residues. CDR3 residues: CASSLGPAGEQYF. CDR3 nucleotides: TGTGCCAGCAGCTTAGGGCCAGCGGGAGAGCAGTACTTC.

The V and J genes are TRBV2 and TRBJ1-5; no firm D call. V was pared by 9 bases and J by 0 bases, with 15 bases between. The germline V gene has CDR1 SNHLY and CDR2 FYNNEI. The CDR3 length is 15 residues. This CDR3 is CARTKGRYSNQPQHF. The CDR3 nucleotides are TGTGCCAGAACCAAAGGTCGCTATAGCAATCAGCCCCAGCATTTT.

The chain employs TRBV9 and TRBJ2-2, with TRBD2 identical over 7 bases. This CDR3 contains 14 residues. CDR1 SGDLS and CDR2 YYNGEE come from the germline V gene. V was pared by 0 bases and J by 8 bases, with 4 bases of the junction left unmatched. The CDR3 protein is CASSVGGSVGELFF. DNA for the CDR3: TGTGCCAGCAGCGTAGGCGGGAGTGTTGGGGAGCTGTTTTTT.

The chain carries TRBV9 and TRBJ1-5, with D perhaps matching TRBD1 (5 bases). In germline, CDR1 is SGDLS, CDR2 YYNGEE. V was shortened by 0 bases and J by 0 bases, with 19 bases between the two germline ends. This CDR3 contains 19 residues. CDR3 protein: CASSVAYRITYYSNQPQHF. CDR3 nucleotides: TGTGCCAGCAGCGTAGCTTACAGGATTACTTACTATAGCAATCAGCCCCAGCATTTT.

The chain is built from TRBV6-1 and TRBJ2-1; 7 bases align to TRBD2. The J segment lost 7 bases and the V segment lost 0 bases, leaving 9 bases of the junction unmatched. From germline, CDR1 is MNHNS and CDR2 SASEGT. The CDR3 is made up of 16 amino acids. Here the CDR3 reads CASSEAPSGVGNEQFF. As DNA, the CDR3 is TGTGCCAGCAGTGAAGCTCCCAGCGGGGTGGGGAATGAGCAGTTCTTC.

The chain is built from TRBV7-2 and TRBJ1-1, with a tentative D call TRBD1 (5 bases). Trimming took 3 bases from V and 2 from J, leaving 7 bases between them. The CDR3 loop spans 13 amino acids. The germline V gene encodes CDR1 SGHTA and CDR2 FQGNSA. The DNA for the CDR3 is TGTGCCAGCAGCTTCGACAGCAACACTGAAGCTTTCTTT. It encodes CASSFDSNTEAFF.

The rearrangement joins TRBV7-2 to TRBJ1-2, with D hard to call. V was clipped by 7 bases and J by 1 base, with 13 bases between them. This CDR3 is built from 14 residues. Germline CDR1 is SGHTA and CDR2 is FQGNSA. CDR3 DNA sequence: TGTGCCAGCAACCTCGGGGTGTTTAACTATGGCTACACCTTC. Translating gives CASNLGVFNYGYTF.

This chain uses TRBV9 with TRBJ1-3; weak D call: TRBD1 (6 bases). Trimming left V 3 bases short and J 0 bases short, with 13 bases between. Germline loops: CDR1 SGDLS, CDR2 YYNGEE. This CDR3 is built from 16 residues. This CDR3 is CASSGDISVSGNTIYF. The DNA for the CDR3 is TGTGCCAGCAGCGGGGACATTTCGGTCTCTGGAAACACCATATATTTT.

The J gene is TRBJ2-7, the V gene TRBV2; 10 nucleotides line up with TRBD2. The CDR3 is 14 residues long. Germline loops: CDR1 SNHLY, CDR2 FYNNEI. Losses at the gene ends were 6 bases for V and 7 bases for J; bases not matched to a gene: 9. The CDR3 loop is CASRKLAGSEEQYF. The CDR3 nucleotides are TGTGCCAGCAGGAAACTAGCGGGGTCGGAGGAGCAGTACTTC.

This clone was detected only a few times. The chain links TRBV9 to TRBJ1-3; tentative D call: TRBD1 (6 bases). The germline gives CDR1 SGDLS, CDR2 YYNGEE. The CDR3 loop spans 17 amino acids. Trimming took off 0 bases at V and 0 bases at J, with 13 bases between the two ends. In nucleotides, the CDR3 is TGTGCCAGCAGCGTAGAGGACAGTCGGAGCTCTGGAAACACCATATATTTT. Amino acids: CASSVEDSRSSGNTIYF.

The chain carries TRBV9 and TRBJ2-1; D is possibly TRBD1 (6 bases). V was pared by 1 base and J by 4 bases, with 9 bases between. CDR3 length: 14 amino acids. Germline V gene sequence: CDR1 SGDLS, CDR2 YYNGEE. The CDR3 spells CASSVMGAYNEQFF. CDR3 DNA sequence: TGTGCCAGCAGCGTAATGGGGGCTTACAATGAGCAGTTCTTC.

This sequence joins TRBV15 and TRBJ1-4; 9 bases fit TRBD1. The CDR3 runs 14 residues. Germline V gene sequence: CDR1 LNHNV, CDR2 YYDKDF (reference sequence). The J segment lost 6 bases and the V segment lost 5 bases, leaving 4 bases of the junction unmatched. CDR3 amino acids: CATSRDRVDEKLFF. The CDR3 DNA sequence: TGTGCCACCAGCCGGGACAGGGTGGATGAAAAACTGTTTTTT.